These T cell receptor beta chains were read from a single sample in a study of immune evolution from preneoplasia to lung adenocarcinoma. The assay was immunoSEQ multiplex PCR, and TCRdb's table has in-frame clones only and misses some. The sample lists approximately 4,900 clones, 88% occurring once. Material for sequencing was FFPE atypical adenomatous hyperplasia tissue from the lung. The source is a person between 65 and 80 years old with lung adenocarcinoma. Both conserved end residues are part of each CDR3. The D gene is left open where the match is weak. Rows may omit the clone size; those that give it use once, few, many or a size class.

TRBJ2-5,17,TRBV18,.,.,CASSPGFGSDKQETQYF,TGTGCCAGCTCACCAGGGTTCGGGAGCGACAAACAAGAGACCCAGTACTTC
TRBJ1-5,13,TRBV27,.,.,CASSFTPYQPQHF,TGTGCCAGCAGTTTCACCCCCTATCAGCCCCAGCATTTT
TRBJ2-7,13,TRBV27,.,.,CASSRPSSYEQYF,TGTGCCAGCAGTCGGCCGTCCTCCTACGAGCAGTACTTC
TRBJ1-2,14,TRBV28,.,.,CASRAPIGFFGYTF,TGTGCCAGCAGGGCCCCTATTGGTTTTTTCGGGTACACCTTC
TRBJ2-7,14,TRBV9,.,.,CASSVGEDFYEQYF,TGTGCCAGCAGCGTAGGTGAGGATTTCTACGAGCAGTACTTC
TRBJ1-1,16,TRBV27,TRBD1,once,CASSSRTGARAAEAFF,TGTGCCAGCAGTTCACGGACAGGGGCGCGGGCGGCTGAAGCTTTCTTT
TRBJ1-2,14,TRBV9,.,.,CASSVGQESLGYTF,TGTGCCAGCAGCGTAGGACAGGAAAGTTTAGGCTACACCTTC
TRBJ2-2,16,TRBV7-3,.,.,CASSVRSSANTGELFF,TGTGCCAGCAGCGTCCGCAGTAGCGCGAATACCGGGGAGCTGTTTTTT
TRBJ1-1,14,TRBV5-5,.,.,CASEIMGGIAEAFF,TGTGCCAGCGAGATTATGGGGGGGATCGCTGAAGCTTTCTTT
TRBJ1-5,15,TRBV7-2,.,.,CASSQSGQINQPQHF,TGTGCCAGCAGCCAATCCGGACAGATCAATCAGCCCCAGCATTTT
TRBJ2-1,15,TRBV25-1,TRBD2,.,CASATSGGAYNEQFF,TGTGCCAGCGCCACTAGCGGGGGGGCCTACAATGAGCAGTTCTTC
TRBJ2-1,15,TRBV7-9,.,.,CASSLDPGVFNEQFF,TGTGCCAGCAGCTTAGACCCGGGAGTTTTTAATGAGCAGTTCTTC
TRBJ2-5,13,TRBV5-1,.,.,CASSTGQQETQYF,TGCGCCAGCAGCACGGGACAACAAGAGACCCAGTACTTC
TRBJ2-1,15,TRBV28,TRBD2,.,CASSPYGEGPNEQFF,TGTGCCAGCAGCCCATACGGGGAGGGCCCCAATGAGCAGTTCTTC
TRBJ1-3,16,TRBV5-1,.,.,CASSVSITGAGNTIYF,TGCGCCAGCAGCGTCTCAATAACAGGAGCTGGAAACACCATATATTTT
TRBJ1-2,14,TRBV6-5,TRBD1,.,CASSRFGQVYGYTF,TGTGCCAGCAGTCGTTTCGGACAGGTCTATGGCTACACCTTC
TRBJ1-5,15,TRBV4-2,TRBD1,few,CASRLGTASNQPQHF,TGTGCCAGCAGACTTGGGACAGCGAGCAATCAGCCCCAGCATTTT
TRBJ2-7,14,TRBV19,TRBD2,.,CASSLQAGSYEQYF,TGTGCCAGTAGTCTGCAAGCGGGAAGCTACGAGCAGTACTTC
TRBJ2-2,15,TRBV6-5,.,once,CASSRDNPNTGELFF,TGTGCCAGCAGTCGGGACAATCCGAACACCGGGGAGCTGTTTTTT
TRBJ1-1,16,TRBV25-1,.,.,CASSESERGMNTEAFF,TGTGCCAGCAGTGAATCTGAAAGAGGGATGAACACTGAAGCTTTCTTT
TRBJ1-1,15,TRBV5-6,.,.,CASSFGATGTTEAFF,TGTGCCAGCAGCTTCGGGGCCACAGGGACCACTGAAGCTTTCTTT
TRBJ2-1,14,TRBV7-3,.,.,CASSPGRGSNEQFF,TGTGCCAGCAGCCCCGGGAGAGGGTCCAATGAGCAGTTCTTC
TRBJ2-7,14,TRBV6-5,.,once,CASRPSGTAYEQYF,TGTGCCAGCAGACCCTCGGGCACCGCCTACGAGCAGTACTTC
TRBJ2-5,13,TRBV7-9,.,.,CASEGYPQETQYF,TGTGCCAGCGAGGGGTACCCCCAAGAGACCCAGTACTTC